This T cell receptor beta chain originates from a study of CD8 T cells in Susac syndrome. Study-level findings and limits: Total CD8+ repertoires held some 15 Susac-specific public clones, while CD8+ TEMRA repertoires held several.

Sequencing of TCR beta covered CD8+ and CD4+ T cells obtained from blood. Patients with Susac syndrome met diagnostic criteria defined recently for definite or probable disease. This clonotype was detected a few times. Its target is unknown. The RNA input was roughly 0.45 to 1 ug, and it was reverse transcribed with random hexamers. Each CDR3 protein gets one entry after TCRdb re-called the immunoSEQ multiplex PCR reads with MiXCR. Among approximately 94,000 distinct CDR3 sequences listed, roughly 96% were seen once. Trimming at V came to 3 bases and at J to 4 bases, leaving 11 bases not matched to a gene. There are 16 residues in the CDR3. Germline lookup yields CDR1 DFQATT and CDR2 SNEGSKA (reference sequence).

The sequenced material came from CD8+ T cells from PBMCs. The receptor comes from a human donor with Susac syndrome. V is TRBV20-1 and J is TRBJ1-5; 8 bases fit TRBD1. This CDR3 is CSARDPGQVWNQPQHF. The CDR3 DNA sequence: TGCAGTGCTAGGGACCCGGGACAGGTATGGAATCAGCCCCAGCATTTT.